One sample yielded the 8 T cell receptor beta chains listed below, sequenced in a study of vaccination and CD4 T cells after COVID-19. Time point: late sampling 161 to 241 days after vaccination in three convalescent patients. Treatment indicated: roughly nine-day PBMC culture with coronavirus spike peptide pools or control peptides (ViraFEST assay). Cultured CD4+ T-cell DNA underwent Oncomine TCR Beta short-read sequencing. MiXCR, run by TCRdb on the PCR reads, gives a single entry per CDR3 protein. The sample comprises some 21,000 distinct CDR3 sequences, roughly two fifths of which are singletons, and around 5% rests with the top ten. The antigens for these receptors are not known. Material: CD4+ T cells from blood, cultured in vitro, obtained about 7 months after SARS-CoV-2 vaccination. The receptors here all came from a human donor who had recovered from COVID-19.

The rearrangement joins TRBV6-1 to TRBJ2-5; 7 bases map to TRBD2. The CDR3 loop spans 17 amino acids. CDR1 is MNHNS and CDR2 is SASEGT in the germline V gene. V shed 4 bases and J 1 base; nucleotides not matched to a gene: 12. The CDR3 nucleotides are TGTGCCAGCAGTGGCGCCCGGTGGGGGGGACCCCAAGAGACCCAGTACTTC. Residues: CASSGARWGGPQETQYF.

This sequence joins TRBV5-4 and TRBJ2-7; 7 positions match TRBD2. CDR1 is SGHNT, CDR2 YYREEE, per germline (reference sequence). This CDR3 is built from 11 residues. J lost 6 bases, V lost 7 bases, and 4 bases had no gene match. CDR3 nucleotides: TGTGCCAGCGACAGCGGGGCCGAGCAGTACTTC. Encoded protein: CASDSGAEQYF.

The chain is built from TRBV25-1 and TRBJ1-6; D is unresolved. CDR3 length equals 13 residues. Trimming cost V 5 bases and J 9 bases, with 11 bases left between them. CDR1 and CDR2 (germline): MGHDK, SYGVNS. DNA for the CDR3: TGTGCCAGCAGTTTTCGGGAGTCTTCACCCCTCCACTTT. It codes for CASSFRESSPLHF.

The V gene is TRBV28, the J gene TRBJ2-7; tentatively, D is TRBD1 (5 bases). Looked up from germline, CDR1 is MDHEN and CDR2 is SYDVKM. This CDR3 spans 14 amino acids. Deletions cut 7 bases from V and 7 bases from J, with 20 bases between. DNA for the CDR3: TGTGCCAGCACGCTCTGGGCCGCCAAGGGGGAGCAGTACTTC. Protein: CASTLWAAKGEQYF.

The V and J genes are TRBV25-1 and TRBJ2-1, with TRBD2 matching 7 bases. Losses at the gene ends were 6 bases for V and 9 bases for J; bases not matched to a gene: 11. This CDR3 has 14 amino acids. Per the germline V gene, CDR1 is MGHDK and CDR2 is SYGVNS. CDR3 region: CASRMGGSNGEQFF. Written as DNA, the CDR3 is TGTGCCAGCAGAATGGGCGGGAGTAATGGTGAGCAGTTCTTC.

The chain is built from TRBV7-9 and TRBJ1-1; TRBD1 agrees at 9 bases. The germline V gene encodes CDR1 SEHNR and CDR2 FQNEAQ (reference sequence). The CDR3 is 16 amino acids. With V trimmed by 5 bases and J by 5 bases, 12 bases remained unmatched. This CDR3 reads CASSTSPGTGKTEAFF. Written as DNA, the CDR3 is TGTGCCAGCAGCACGTCCCCCGGGACAGGGAAAACTGAAGCTTTCTTT.

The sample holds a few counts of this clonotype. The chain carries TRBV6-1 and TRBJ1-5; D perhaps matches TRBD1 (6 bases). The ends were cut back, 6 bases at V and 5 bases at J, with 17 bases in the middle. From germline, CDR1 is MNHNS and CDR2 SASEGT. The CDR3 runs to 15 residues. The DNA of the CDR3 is TGTGCCAGCAGGGAAACAGGGAATGGGTATCAGCCCCAGCATTTT. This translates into CASRETGNGYQPQHF.

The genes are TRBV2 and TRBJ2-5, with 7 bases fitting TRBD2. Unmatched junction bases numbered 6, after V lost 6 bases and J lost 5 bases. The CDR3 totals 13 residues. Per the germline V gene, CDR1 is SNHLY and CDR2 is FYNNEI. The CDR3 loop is CASRETSWETQYF. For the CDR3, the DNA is TGTGCCAGCAGGGAGACTAGCTGGGAGACCCAGTACTTC.